This T cell receptor beta chain derives from a study of T cell responses to AZD1222 COVID-19 vaccine (dated by TCRdb to about 2021). As for the study more broadly: A total of more than 230 trial participants underwent TCR sequencing, of whom about 210 received two doses of AZD1222 and 26 received two doses of the MenACWY control vaccine. Trial participants were enrolled by age into subgroups of 18-55, 56-69 and 70-plus years, and around 150, 28 and 57 TCR-sequenced participants, respectively, were included in these subgroups. Findings and caveats that apply to the study as a whole: Epitopes outside the regions mutated in the B.1.351 and B.1.1.7 variants were reportedly recognized by nearly half of the unique spike-specific TCRs. CD4 TCRs associated with the vaccine covered the entire spike protein, and the dominant responses were in regions 160-218 and 743-854. Participants were mostly white British, with more females than males. The authors suggested clonal diversity may have been underestimated. After two AZD1222 doses, both the breadth and the depth of spike-specific TCRs were significantly higher than at day 0 and than in MenACWY recipients. The 56-69-year group was small, and its depth increase did not reach significance, likely because of low power. Conclusions about previously exposed vaccinees were limited because only 5 or 6 AZD1222 recipients were SARS-CoV-2 seropositive at baseline. Because no day 14 peak-response samples were available, the repertoires could be characterized only after the peak T cell response.

V was cut back by 2 bases and J by 5 bases, leaving a gap of 7 bases between them. Based on the germline V gene (reference sequence), the CDR1 and CDR2 sequences are GTSNPN and SVGIG. From the cysteine up to the phenylalanine, the CDR3 has a length of 13 residues. Only CDR3 DNA is held: 39 bases, read in frame from base 1. For this clone: Its antigen has not been determined. The input lacks base qualities; no much larger clone sits a single base away.

The CDR3 regions of human TCRbeta chains were analyzed by immunosequencing. Per the authors' processing: Repertoire TCRs were checked for matches against a reference library of SARS-CoV-2-specific TCRs that had been generated using the MIRA antigen-specificity platform. Breadth was defined as the fraction of unique TCRs that were SARS-CoV-2-associated, and depth was defined as the fraction of total T cells that were SARS-CoV-2-associated. Using the MIRA data, each spike-specific TCR was assigned both to the spike region to which the TCR was reactive and to a CD4 or CD8 class. Log10-transformed breadth and depth values were compared by one-way ANOVA with Sidak's multiple comparisons tests. The source is immuneACCESS, and TCRdb retained only in-frame sequences with V and J called. Part of the clones is not carried over; for the studies checked, unresolved V genes explain less than half of this, and the remainder is unexplained. Clonal size and the V and J genes are those of that table, whereas D and trimming came from the DNA. This sample gives roughly 150,000 clones in total; roughly 90% of them show up just once. 1.5% of the sample goes to the ten largest clones.

The time point label of this sample denotes: about 28 days (+/-7) after the second vaccine dose. AZD1222 recipients whose second dose came at about 4 weeks and those whose second dose came at about 12 weeks were combined into one group, since spike-specific TCR depth and breadth did not differ between the two schedules. Samples from vaccinated people were obtained from the UK trials COV001 and COV002, which included a single-blind randomized controlled phase 2/3 trial of AZD1222 (ChAdOx1 nCoV-19) in healthy adults. For TCRbeta chain sequencing, PBMC samples from trial participants were taken at day 0 and at day 28 after the second dose.

The receptor was isolated from an adult who received the AZD1222 COVID-19 vaccine. Here the chain combines TRBV30 and TRBJ1-6; the D gene is unclear. This material consisted of peripheral blood, taken 28 days after the second AZD1222 dose. The CDR3 protein: CAWSFIDNSPLHF. The sequenced DNA is TGTGCCTGGAGTTTTATAGATAATTCACCCCTCCACTTT.